The rows below give T cell receptor beta chains drawn from one sample of a study of CD8 T cells in Susac syndrome. TCRdb reanalysed the immunoSEQ multiplex PCR reads using MiXCR and keeps one entry per CDR3 protein. The table has some 180,000 distinct CDR3 sequences, roughly 94% seen once; the top ten hold about 0.1%. The sequenced material came from CD4+ T cells from PBMCs. The receptor set was obtained from a human donor in good health. Each CDR3 is given with its conserved first and last residue. D genes are given only for firm matches. Some rows have no size entry. The others give once, few or many, or a class for an expanded clone.

v_call	d_call	j_call	clone_size	cdr3_nt	cdr3_aa
TRBV20-1	.	TRBJ2-1	.	TGCAGTGCCTCTCTTTTAATCAATGAGCAGTTCTTC	CSASLLINEQFF
TRBV28	TRBD1	TRBJ2-1	.	TGTGCCAGCAAACCGGGACAGGGTCTGTTCAATGAGCAGTTCTTC	CASKPGQGLFNEQFF
TRBV7-9	TRBD2	TRBJ2-5	.	TGTGCCAGCAGCCACACTAGCGGGAGGAAGTTGGAGACCCAGTACTTC	CASSHTSGRKLETQYF
TRBV28	TRBD1	TRBJ2-7	.	TGTGCCAGCAGCGCCCAGGACAGGAAGTACTTC	CASSAQDRKYF
TRBV20-1	.	TRBJ1-2	.	TGCAGTGCCCCCCCCTCATCTAACTATGGCTACACCTTC	CSAPPSSNYGYTF
TRBV15	.	TRBJ1-2	.	TGTGCCACCAGCAGAGATGGCAACTATGGCTACACCTTC	CATSRDGNYGYTF
TRBV7-7	.	TRBJ2-5	few	TGTGCTAGCAGCTTAGACCAAGAGACCCAGTACTTC	CASSLDQETQYF
TRBV7-7	.	TRBJ1-5	.	TGTGCCAGCAGCGTCCAATGCGAAGGGACCAATCAGCCCCAGCATTTT	CASSVQCEGTNQPQHF
TRBV6-2/TRBV6-3	TRBD2	TRBJ2-7	.	TGTGCCAGCAGTTTTGAAGCGGGAGGACACCGGAAGGAGCAGTACTTC	CASSFEAGGHRKEQYF
TRBV4-3	.	TRBJ2-3	.	TGCGCCAGCAGCCAGGGACTCGGCCCGGGTACAGATACGCAGTATTTT	CASSQGLGPGTDTQYF
TRBV2	.	TRBJ1-5	.	TGTGCCAGCAGGAACGGGCGATCTACTCTATATCAGCCCCAGCATTTT	CASRNGRSTLYQPQHF
TRBV29-1	TRBD2	TRBJ2-1	.	TGCAGCGTTGAAGATTTCCGACGACTAGCGCGAGGATCGAATGAGCAGTTCTTC	CSVEDFRRLARGSNEQFF
TRBV7-3	TRBD2	TRBJ2-5	.	TGTGCCAGCAGCATAAATGGACTAGCGGAAGAGACCCAGTACTTC	CASSINGLAEETQYF
TRBV28	TRBD2	TRBJ2-4	.	TGTGCCAGCAGTTCCACGGGACTAGCGGGAGGAGGCGACATTCAGTACTTC	CASSSTGLAGGGDIQYF
TRBV20-1	.	TRBJ1-1	.	TGCAGTGCTCCGGGGGGGAACACTGAAGCTTTCTTT	CSAPGGNTEAFF
TRBV12-3/TRBV12-4	.	TRBJ2-5	.	TGTGCCAGCAGTTTTTGGGGGCGGGAGGAGACCCAGTACTTC	CASSFWGREETQYF
TRBV27	.	TRBJ2-7	.	TGTGCCAGCAGTTTCCAGGACTCTCGGATTGAAACCTTC	CASSFQDSRIETF